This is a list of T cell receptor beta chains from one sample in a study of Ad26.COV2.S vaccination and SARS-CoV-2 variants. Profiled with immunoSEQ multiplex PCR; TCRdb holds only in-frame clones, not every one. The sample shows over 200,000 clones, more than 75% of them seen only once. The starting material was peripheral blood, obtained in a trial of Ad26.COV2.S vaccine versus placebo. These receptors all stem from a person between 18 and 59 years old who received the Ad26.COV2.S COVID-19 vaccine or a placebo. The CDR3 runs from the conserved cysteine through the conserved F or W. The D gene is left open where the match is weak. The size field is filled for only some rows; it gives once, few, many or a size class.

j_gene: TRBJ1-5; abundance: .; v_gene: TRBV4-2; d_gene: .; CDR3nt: TGTGCCAGCAGCCCTACCCTAGGGGGGGGTCAGCCCCAGCATTTT; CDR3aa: CASSPTLGGGQPQHF
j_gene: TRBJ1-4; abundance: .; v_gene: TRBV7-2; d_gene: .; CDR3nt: TGTGCCAGCAGCTCCTTCTCCAAGGAGGAAAAACTGTTTTTT; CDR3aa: CASSSFSKEEKLFF
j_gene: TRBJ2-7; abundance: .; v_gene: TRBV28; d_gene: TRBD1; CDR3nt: TGTGCCAGCAGTTCTCCCCCTCCGGGACAGAGCTCCTACGAGCAGTACTTC; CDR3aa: CASSSPPPGQSSYEQYF
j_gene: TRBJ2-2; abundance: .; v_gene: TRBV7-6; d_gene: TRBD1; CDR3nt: TGTGCCAGCAGCTTAGGGACAGGGGGGAACACCGGGGAGCTGTTTTTT; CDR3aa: CASSLGTGGNTGELFF
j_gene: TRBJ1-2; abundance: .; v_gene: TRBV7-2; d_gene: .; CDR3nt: TGTGCCAGCAGCTTAGATCTGGTGGCGGCTAACTATGGCTACACCTTC; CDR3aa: CASSLDLVAANYGYTF
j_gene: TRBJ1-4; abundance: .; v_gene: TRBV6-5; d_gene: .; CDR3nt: TGTGCCAGCAGATCCGGTGGAGGGGTGGCGAAACTGTTTTTT; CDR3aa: CASRSGGGVAKLFF
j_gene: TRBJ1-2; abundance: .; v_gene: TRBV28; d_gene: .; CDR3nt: TGTGCCAGCAGTCCGAGGCTCTCCCTCACCTTC; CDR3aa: CASSPRLSLTF
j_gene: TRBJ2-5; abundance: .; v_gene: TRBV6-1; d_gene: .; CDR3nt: TGTGCCAGCAGTGAAAGGGTAGGCAGGGGAGTTTTAGAGACCCAGTACTTC; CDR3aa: CASSERVGRGVLETQYF
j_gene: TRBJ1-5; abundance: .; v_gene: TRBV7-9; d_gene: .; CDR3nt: TGTGCCAGCAGCTTAGCTGGGAGGCTGGATCAGCCCCAGCATTTT; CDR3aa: CASSLAGRLDQPQHF
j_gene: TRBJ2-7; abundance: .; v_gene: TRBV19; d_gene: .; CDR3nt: TGTGCCAGTAGTCTTCAGGAGGGATACGAGCAGTACTTC; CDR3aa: CASSLQEGYEQYF
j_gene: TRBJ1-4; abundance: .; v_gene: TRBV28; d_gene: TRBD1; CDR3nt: TGTGCCAGCAGTCGGACAGGGGGCCGAGGTGAAAAACTGTTTTTT; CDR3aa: CASSRTGGRGEKLFF
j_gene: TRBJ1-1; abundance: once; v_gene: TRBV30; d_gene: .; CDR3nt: TGTGCCTGGAGTGGAGGGGGGCGGACTGAAGCTTTCTTT; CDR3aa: CAWSGGGRTEAFF
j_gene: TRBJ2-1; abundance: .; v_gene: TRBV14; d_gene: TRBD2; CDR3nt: TGTGCCAGCAGCCAAGATGGCACGCTAGCGGGAGCAAATGAGCAGTTCTTC; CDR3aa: CASSQDGTLAGANEQFF
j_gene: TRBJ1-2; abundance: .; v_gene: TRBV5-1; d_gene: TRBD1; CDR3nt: TGCGCCAGCAGCTTGGGGTCGGAACAGGGGATAAGGGGCTACACCTTC; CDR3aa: CASSLGSEQGIRGYTF
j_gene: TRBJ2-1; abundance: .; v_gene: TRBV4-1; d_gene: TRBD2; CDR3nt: TGCGCCAGCAGCCCAAGGATAGCGGGTCGGGAGAATGAGCAGTTCTTC; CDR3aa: CASSPRIAGRENEQFF
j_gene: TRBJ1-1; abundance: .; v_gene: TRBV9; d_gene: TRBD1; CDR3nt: TGTGCCAGCAGCACGACAGGGATTAACACTGAAGCTTTCTTT; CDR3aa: CASSTTGINTEAFF
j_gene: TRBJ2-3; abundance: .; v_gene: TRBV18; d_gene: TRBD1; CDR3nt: TGTGCCAGCTCACCACGACAGGGGGCAGGGACAGATACGCAGTATTTT; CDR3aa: CASSPRQGAGTDTQYF
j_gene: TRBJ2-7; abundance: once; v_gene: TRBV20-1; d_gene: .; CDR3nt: TGCAGTGCTAGAGTCGACGAGCAGTACTTC; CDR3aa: CSARVDEQYF
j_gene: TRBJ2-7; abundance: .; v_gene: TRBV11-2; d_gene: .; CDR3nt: TGTGCCAGCAGCTTCTCTGGGCCAGCTGACTTC; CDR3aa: CASSFSGPADF
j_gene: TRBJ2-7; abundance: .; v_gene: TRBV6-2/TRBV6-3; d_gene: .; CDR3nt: TGTGCCAGCAGTTACTCGGTCGAGCAGTACTTC; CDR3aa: CASSYSVEQYF
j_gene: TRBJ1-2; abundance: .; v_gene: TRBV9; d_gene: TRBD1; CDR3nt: TGTGCCAGCAGCGGACTACGGACAGGGTCGGGAGGGTATGGCTACACCTTC; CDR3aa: CASSGLRTGSGGYGYTF
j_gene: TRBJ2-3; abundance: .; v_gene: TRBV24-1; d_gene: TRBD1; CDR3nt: TGTGCCACCAGTGATCAAAGACCCGGGACAGTCCCAGATACGCAGTATTTT; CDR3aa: CATSDQRPGTVPDTQYF
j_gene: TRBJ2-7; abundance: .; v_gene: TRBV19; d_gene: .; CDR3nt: TGTGCCAGTAGTATCGGGCAGGGGAAGTACTTC; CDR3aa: CASSIGQGKYF
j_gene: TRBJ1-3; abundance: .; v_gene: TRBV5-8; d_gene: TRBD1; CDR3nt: TGTGCCAGCAGCTCGAGGACAGGGGATTCTGGAAACACCATATATTTT; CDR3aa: CASSSRTGDSGNTIYF
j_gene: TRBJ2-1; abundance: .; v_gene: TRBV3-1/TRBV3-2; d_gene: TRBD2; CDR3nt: TGTGCCAGCAGCCAAGGACTAGCGGGGTTATTGCAGTTCTTC; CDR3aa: CASSQGLAGLLQFF
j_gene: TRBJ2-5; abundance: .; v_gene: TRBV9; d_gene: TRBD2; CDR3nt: TGTGCCAGCAGCGAGGGCCTGGGCCTAGCGGGCCAAGAGACCCAGTACTTC; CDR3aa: CASSEGLGLAGQETQYF
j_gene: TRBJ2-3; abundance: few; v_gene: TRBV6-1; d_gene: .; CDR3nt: TGTGCCAGCAGTGAAGGGACACGCTTCACAGATACGCAGTATTTT; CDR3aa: CASSEGTRFTDTQYF
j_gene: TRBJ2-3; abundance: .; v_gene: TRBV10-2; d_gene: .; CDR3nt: TGCGCCAGCAGTGACAGTAGCACAGATACGCAGTATTTT; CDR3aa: CASSDSSTDTQYF
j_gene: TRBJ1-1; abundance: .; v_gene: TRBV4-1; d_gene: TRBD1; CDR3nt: TGCGCCAGCAGCCACACCCAGGGGGCCATGAACACTGAAGCTTTCTTT; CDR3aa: CASSHTQGAMNTEAFF
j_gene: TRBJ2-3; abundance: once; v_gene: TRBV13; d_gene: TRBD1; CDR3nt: TGTGCCAGCAGCTCGGGGACAGGGGAAACAGATACGCAGTATTTT; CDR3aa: CASSSGTGETDTQYF
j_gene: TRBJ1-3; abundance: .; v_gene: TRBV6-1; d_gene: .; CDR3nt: TGTGCCAGCAGTGAAGGGGGGTCGAGCTCTGGAAACACCATATATTTT; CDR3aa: CASSEGGSSSGNTIYF
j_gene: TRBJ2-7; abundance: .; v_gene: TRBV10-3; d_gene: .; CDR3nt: TGTGCCATCAGTGGCCAGGGTACCTACGAGCAGTACTTC; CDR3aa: CAISGQGTYEQYF
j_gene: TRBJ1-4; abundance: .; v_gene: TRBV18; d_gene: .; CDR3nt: TGTGCCAGCTCACCACCCATCGGAGGGAATGAAAAACTGTTTTTT; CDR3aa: CASSPPIGGNEKLFF
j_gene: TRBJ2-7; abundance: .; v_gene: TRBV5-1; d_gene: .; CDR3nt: TGCGCCAGCAGAGCAATTGCCGGGTTAGGGCAGTACTTC; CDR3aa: CASRAIAGLGQYF
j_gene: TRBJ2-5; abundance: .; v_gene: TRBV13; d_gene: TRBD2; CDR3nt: TGTGCCAGCAGCACCCCCATAGCGGGAGTGGGAGAGACCCAGTACTTC; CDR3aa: CASSTPIAGVGETQYF
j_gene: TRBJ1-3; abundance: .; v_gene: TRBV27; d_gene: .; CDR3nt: TGTGCCAGCAGTTTGGGGTTCCACTCTGGAAACACCATATATTTT; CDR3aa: CASSLGFHSGNTIYF
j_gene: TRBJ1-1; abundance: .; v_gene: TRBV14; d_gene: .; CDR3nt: TGTGCCAGCAGCCAATCCTGGGCCGGGGACACTGAAGCTTTCTTT; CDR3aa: CASSQSWAGDTEAFF
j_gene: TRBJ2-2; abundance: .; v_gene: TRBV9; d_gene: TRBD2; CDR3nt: TGTGCCAGCGCGCGCGCAGCGGGAGTTACCGGGGAGCTGTTTTTT; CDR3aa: CASARAAGVTGELFF
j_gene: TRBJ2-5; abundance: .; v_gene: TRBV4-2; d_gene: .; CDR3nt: TGTGCCAGCAGCCAAGGAGGCCAGCGTACCATTCAAGAGACCCAGTACTTC; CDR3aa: CASSQGGQRTIQETQYF
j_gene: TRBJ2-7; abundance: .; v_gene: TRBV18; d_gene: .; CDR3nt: TGTGCCAGCTCACCACCGGCCTTCGCCTACGAGCAGTACTTC; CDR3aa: CASSPPAFAYEQYF
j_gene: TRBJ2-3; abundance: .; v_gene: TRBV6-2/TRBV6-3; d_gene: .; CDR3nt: TGTGCCAGCAGTTACGTGTCAGCGGCCAGGAGGAGCACAGATACGCAGTATTTT; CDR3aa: CASSYVSAARRSTDTQYF
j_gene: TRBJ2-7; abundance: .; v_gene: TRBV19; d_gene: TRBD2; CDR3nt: TGTGCCAGTAGTGTACTCAGCGGGAATCTCTACGAGCAGTACTTC; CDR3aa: CASSVLSGNLYEQYF
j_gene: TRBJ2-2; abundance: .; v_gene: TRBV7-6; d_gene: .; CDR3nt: TGTGCCAGCAGCTTAGGGGACCCCAGGGGCGGGGAGCTGTTTTTT; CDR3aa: CASSLGDPRGGELFF
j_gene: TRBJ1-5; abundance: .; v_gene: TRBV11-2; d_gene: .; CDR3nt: TGTGCCAGCAGTCTACTGGGGAGCAATCAGCCCCAGCATTTT; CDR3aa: CASSLLGSNQPQHF
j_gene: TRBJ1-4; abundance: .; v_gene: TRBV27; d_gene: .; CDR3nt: TGTGCCAGCACCCAAAGAGTGGGGACAACTAATGAAAAACTGTTTTTT; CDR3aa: CASTQRVGTTNEKLFF
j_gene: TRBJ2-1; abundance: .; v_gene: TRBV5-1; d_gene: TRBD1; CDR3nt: TGCGCCAGCAGCTTGGTGGCAGGGGGTAACAATGAGCAGTTCTTC; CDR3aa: CASSLVAGGNNEQFF
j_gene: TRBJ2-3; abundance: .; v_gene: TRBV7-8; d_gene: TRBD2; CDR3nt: TGTGCCAGCAGTTCGGGACTAGCGGGAGGGCTTGTTGTCACAGATACGCAGTATTTT; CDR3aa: CASSSGLAGGLVVTDTQYF
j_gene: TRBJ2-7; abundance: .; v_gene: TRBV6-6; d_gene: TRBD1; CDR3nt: TGTGCCAGCAGGGGTGGACAGGGGGCGTTGTACGAGCAGTACTTC; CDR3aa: CASRGGQGALYEQYF
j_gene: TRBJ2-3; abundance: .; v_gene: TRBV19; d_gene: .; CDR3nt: TGTGCCAGTAGTATGGGAGGGGGCGGCACAGATACGCAGTATTTT; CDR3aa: CASSMGGGGTDTQYF